Each of the 2 T cell receptor beta chains below was sequenced from the same sample in a study of cytomegalovirus exposure and HLA in healthy donors. 13 Jbeta primers and 60 Vbeta primers were used for the PCR. Sequencing used immunoSEQ multiplex PCR; TCRdb keeps in-frame clones, though not all of them. The data hold 90,000 to 120,000 clones, with 84% observed a single time. Sequenced material: PBMCs. The source of these receptors is a woman aged 18-29 years in good health and CMV-seronegative.

This sequence joins TRBV11-1 and TRBJ2-1, with 12 bases matching TRBD2. The trim removed 5 bases at V and 0 bases at J, leaving 8 bases unmatched. The CDR3 totals 18 residues. Germline V lookup: CDR1 SGHAT, CDR2 FQDESV (reference sequence). CDR3 region: CASSNGLAGFSSYNEQFF. The DNA for the CDR3 is TGTGCCAGCAGCAACGGACTAGCGGGGTTTAGCTCCTACAATGAGCAGTTCTTC.

The rearrangement links TRBV10-1 to TRBJ2-7; D gene ambiguous. Trimming stripped 5 bases from V and 2 bases from J, with 7 bases between. The CDR3 is 12 amino acids. Germline V gene sequence: CDR1 WNHNN, CDR2 SYGVQD (reference sequence). The CDR3 sequence: CASSLVTYEQYF. CDR3 coding DNA: TGCGCCAGCAGTCTTGTAACCTACGAGCAGTACTTC.